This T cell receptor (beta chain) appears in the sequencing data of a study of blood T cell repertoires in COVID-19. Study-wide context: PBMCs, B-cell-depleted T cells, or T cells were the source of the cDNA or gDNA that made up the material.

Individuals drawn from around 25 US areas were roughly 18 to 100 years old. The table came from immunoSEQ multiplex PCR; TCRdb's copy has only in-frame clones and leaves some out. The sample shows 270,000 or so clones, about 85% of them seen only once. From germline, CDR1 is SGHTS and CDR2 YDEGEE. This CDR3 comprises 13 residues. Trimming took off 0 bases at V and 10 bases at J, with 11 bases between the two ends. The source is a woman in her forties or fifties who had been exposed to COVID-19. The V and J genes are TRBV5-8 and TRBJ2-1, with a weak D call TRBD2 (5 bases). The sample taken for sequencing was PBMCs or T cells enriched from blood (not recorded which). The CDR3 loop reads CASSLVGSGEQFF. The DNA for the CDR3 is TGTGCCAGCAGCTTGGTGGGGAGTGGGGAGCAGTTCTTC.